A single sample gave rise to the 14 T cell receptor beta chains below, sequenced in a study of human T cells and chemical hapten exposure. TCRdb reprocessed the RACE reads with MiXCR, giving one entry per CDR3 protein. The sample yields roughly 52,000 distinct CDR3 sequences, around 10% seen once. Documented time point: patch test 2, 6 weeks after DPC sensitization. As for treatment: therapeutic diphenylcyclopropenone sensitization with weekly scalp DPC. Sequenced here: whole blood, sampled in connection with sensitization to the hapten diphenylcyclopropenone (DPC). The source is a woman between 50 and 59 years old with alopecia areata. Some clones in this sample may be carry-over from other donors' samples.

There are a few counts of this clonotype. V usage is TRBV7-2 and J usage is TRBJ1-5; perhaps TRBD1 as D (5 bases). The V and J ends lost 4 bases and 11 bases respectively, with 15 bases between them. CDR1 and CDR2 (germline): SGHTA, FQGNSA. The CDR3 loop spans 13 amino acids. The CDR3 DNA reads as TGTGCCAGCAGCTCGGGGCCGCAGAGGGCCCAGCATTTT. Protein: CASSSGPQRAQHF.

The table lists this clonotype with many counts. The chain is built from TRBV2 and TRBJ1-1; TRBD1 is a possible D gene (5 bases). Germline CDR1 SNHLY, CDR2 FYNNEI. The CDR3 length is 14 residues. V gave up 5 bases and J gave up 5 bases, with 15 bases separating them. The DNA of the CDR3 is TGTGCCAGCAGTATTTTAACGGGGCATACTGAAGCTTTCTTT. This translates into CASSILTGHTEAFF.

The genes are TRBV20-1 and TRBJ2-3, with 7 bases identical to TRBD1. The germline CDR1 and CDR2 sequences are DFQATT and SNEGSKA (reference sequence). The junction had 6 bases not matched to a gene; V was cut back by 6 bases and J by 0 bases. The CDR3 extends over 14 amino acids. The CDR3 loop is CSARQGASTDTQYF. The CDR3 DNA reads TGCAGTGCGAGACAGGGCGCTAGCACAGATACGCAGTATTTT.

The chain joins TRBV12-3 or TRBV12-4 to TRBJ2-1; D might be TRBD2 (5 bases). V lost 3 bases and J 0 bases, leaving 15 bases between the germline ends. This CDR3 comprises 17 residues. For the CDR3, the DNA is TGTGCCAGCAGTTTCGCCGGAGGAAGAGGCTCCTACAATGAGCAGTTCTTC. It encodes CASSFAGGRGSYNEQFF.

J is TRBJ2-3 and V is TRBV7-8, with TRBD2 identical over 8 bases. Germline assignment: CDR1 SGHVS and CDR2 FQNEAQ. The CDR3 is 16 residues long. Losses at the gene ends were 5 bases for V and 5 bases for J; bases not matched to a gene: 12. The CDR3 DNA reads TGTGCCAGCAGCAGTCTAGCGGGTCTCTTGGGAGATACGCAGTATTTT. Its translation is CASSSLAGLLGDTQYF.

This clonotype was seen a handful of times. V gene TRBV4-1 combines with J gene TRBJ1-1; 10 bases agree with TRBD1. The CDR3 extends over 15 amino acids. The germline gives CDR1 MGHRA, CDR2 YSYEKL. The V gene end was trimmed by 4 bases and the J gene end by 7 bases; junction bases not matched to a gene: 9. CDR3 sequence reads: CASSRGQGGRGEAFF. The CDR3 nucleotides are TGCGCCAGCAGCCGCGGACAGGGGGGTCGGGGTGAAGCTTTCTTT.

As concerns this clonotype: At one boundary the junction diverges from the germline segment, which might be a read error. The chain couples TRBV6-5 to TRBJ2-3; D unclear. The length of the CDR3 is 14 residues. The germline CDR1 and CDR2 sequences are MNHEY and SVGAGI. This CDR3 is CANSFGTTRDTQYF. For the CDR3, the DNA is TGTGCCAACAGTTTTGGTACGACGCGGGATACGCAGTATTTT.

This sequence joins TRBV11-2 and TRBJ1-1; D uncertain. Trimming removed 5 bases from V and 1 base from J, with 8 bases in between. CDR3 length: 13 residues. Germline V lookup: CDR1 SGHAT, CDR2 FQNNGV. The CDR3 coding sequence is TGTGCCAGCAGCGCTCTCCAGAACACTGAAGCTTTCTTT. Its protein product is CASSALQNTEAFF.

This clonotype was recorded at least ten times. The chain employs TRBV24-1 and TRBJ1-2, with TRBD1 matching over 9 bases. Per the germline V gene, CDR1 is KGHDR and CDR2 is SFDVKD. This CDR3 is built from 13 residues. The junction had 2 bases not matched to a gene; V was cut back by 6 bases and J by 4 bases. The CDR3 DNA sequence: TGTGCCACCAGTTGGGGACAGGGCTATGGCTACACCTTC. Translation gives CATSWGQGYGYTF.

This clonotype was picked up many times. The chain combines TRBV12-3 or TRBV12-4 with TRBJ1-1, with 10 positions matching TRBD1. Trimming took 6 bases from V and 5 from J; bases not matched to a gene: 9. CDR3 length: 15 amino acids. CDR3 amino acids: CASSPRTGGGTEAFF. DNA of the CDR3: TGTGCCAGCAGCCCCCGGACAGGGGGTGGGACTGAAGCTTTCTTT.

This clonotype turned up a few times. The J gene is TRBJ1-6, the V gene TRBV28; D gene ambiguous. V was trimmed by 6 bases and J by 4 bases, leaving 16 bases between them. The CDR3 is made up of 16 amino acids. Germline V gene data show CDR1 as MDHEN and CDR2 as SYDVKM. CDR3 residues: CASSPLGEGYNSPLHF. For the CDR3, the DNA is TGTGCCAGCAGCCCCTTGGGTGAAGGGTATAATTCACCCCTCCACTTT.

This clonotype came up many times. The rearrangement links TRBV5-5 to TRBJ2-7; D is ambiguous. Deletions cut 2 bases from V and 5 bases from J, with 17 bases between. Germline V CDR1 and CDR2: SGHKS, YYEKEE (reference sequence). This CDR3 spans 15 amino acids. The CDR3 sequence is CASSFPIQHGDEQYF. For the CDR3, the DNA is TGTGCCAGCAGCTTTCCTATCCAGCATGGGGACGAGCAGTACTTC.

This clonotype showed up just a few times. This rearrangement joins TRBV24-1 to TRBJ1-5; no clear D gene. V lost 9 bases, J lost 0 bases, and 11 bases lay in between. The germline V gene encodes CDR1 KGHDR and CDR2 SFDVKD. The CDR3 sequence is 14 residues long. The CDR3 spells CATGEGLSNQPQHF. CDR3 DNA: TGTGCCACCGGGGAGGGCCTTAGCAATCAGCCCCAGCATTTT.

This clonotype was seen at least ten times. The J gene is TRBJ2-7, the V gene TRBV5-6; D unclear. Trimming removed 4 bases from V and 3 bases from J, with 11 bases in between. CDR3 length: 13 amino acids. Germline V lookup: CDR1 SGHDT, CDR2 YYEEEE. This CDR3 reads CASSGVNFYEQYF. The CDR3 DNA sequence: TGTGCCAGCAGCGGGGTAAACTTCTACGAGCAGTACTTC. The full variable domain, its missing parts supplied by reference TRBV5-6 and TRBJ2-7, is DAGVTQSPTHLIKTRGQQVTLRCSPKSGHDTVSWYQQALGQGPQFIFQYYEEEERQRGNFPDRFSGHQFPNYSSELNVNALLLGDSALYLCASSGVNFYEQYFGPGTRLTVT.